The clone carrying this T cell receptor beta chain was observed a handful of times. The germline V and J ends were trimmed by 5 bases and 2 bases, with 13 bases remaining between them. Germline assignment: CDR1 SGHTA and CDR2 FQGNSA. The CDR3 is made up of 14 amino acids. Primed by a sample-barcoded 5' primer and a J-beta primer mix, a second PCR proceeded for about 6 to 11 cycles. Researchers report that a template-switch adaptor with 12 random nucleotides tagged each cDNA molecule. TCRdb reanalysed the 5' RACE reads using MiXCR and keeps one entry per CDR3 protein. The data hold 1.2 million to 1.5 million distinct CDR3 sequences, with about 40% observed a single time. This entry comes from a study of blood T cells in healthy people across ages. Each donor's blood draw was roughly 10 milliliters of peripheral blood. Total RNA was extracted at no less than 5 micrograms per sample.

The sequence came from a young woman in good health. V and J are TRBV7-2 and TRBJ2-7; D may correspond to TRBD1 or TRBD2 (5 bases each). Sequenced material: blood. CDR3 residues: CASSPPEGPYEQYF. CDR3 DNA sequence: TGTGCCAGCAGCCCCCCCGAGGGGCCCTACGAGCAGTACTTC.